This T cell receptor beta chain was identified during a study of blood T cell repertoires in COVID-19. Across the whole study: The United States, Italy and Spain were the sources of the acute and convalescent COVID-19 samples. T cells, B-cell-depleted T cells, or PBMCs provided the cDNA or gDNA that served as material.

The data were produced by immunoSEQ multiplex PCR, yet TCRdb's version contains in-frame clones alone and is incomplete. Here the sample spans about 200,000 clones, 70% to 90% being singletons. This CDR3 has 13 residues. V was shortened by 4 bases and J by 7 bases, with 13 bases between the two germline ends. The germline V gene encodes CDR1 SNHLY and CDR2 FYNNEI. This TCR came from a woman aged 80 or over with acute or convalescent COVID-19. Sequencing used peripheral blood. The chain recombines TRBV2 with TRBJ2-5, with D perhaps TRBD1 (7 bases). The CDR3 region has the DNA TGTGCCAGCAGTGCCCCCCAGGGGGGGACCCAGTACTTC. It is translated as CASSAPQGGTQYF.